The rows below give T cell receptor beta chains drawn from one sample of a study of metastatic and nonmetastatic thyroid tumors. TCRdb reanalyzed the PCR reads with MiXCR. The data show about 13,000 clones, 20% to 25% seen once. The sequenced sample was blood. These receptors were collected from a female donor with papillary thyroid cancer or a benign thyroid nodule (not recorded which). Some clones in this sample may be carry-over from other donors' samples. Both conserved end residues are part of each CDR3. The D gene is left open where the match is weak. Clone size is shown for a subset of rows, as once, few, many or a class of expanded clone.

>medium-sized|-|15|TRBJ2-7|TRBV6-5
TGTGCCAGCAGTTACTCCCGGACAGTTTTCTACGAGCAGTACTTC
CASSYSRTVFYEQYF
>-|-|14|TRBJ2-7|TRBV11-3
TGTGCCAGCAGCTTAGTCGGGGGAAGCGTCGAGCAGTACTTC
CASSLVGGSVEQYF
>-|-|15|TRBJ2-7|TRBV30
TGTGCCTGGAGCAAGGGACCGGGCCCAGCCTACGAGCAGTACTTC
CAWSKGPGPAYEQYF
>few|TRBD1|13|TRBJ2-7|TRBV19
TGTGCCAGCACACAGGGGCCCTCCTACGAGCAGTACTTC
CASTQGPSYEQYF
>-|-|13|TRBJ2-7|TRBV18
TGTGCCAGCTCACCGGGGCAGATTAACGAGCAGTACTTC
CASSPGQINEQYF
>many|-|15|TRBJ1-1|TRBV3-1
TGTGCCAGCAGCCAAGCGGCTGCAGCGCACACTGAAGCTTTCTTT
CASSQAAAAHTEAFF
>many|-|13|TRBJ2-5|TRBV20-1
TGCAGTGCTAGAGTTGGGGGGATCGAGACCCAGTACTTC
CSARVGGIETQYF
>many|-|14|TRBJ1-3|TRBV20-1
TGCAGTGCTAGTTCCCCTAGCTCTGGAAACACCATATATTTT
CSASSPSSGNTIYF
>many|TRBD2|18|TRBJ2-3|TRBV5-1
TGCGCCAGCAGCTTGGACCCGCCGGGAGCGGGGTCGAAAGATACGCAGTATTTT
CASSLDPPGAGSKDTQYF
>many|-|15|TRBJ2-3|TRBV9
TGTGCCAGCAGCCGGGACGGTATAATAGGAGATACGCAGTATTTT
CASSRDGIIGDTQYF
>many|-|13|TRBJ2-3|TRBV30
TGTGCCTGGAGTTCCCCTCACACAGATACGCAGTATTTT
CAWSSPHTDTQYF
>many|TRBD2|15|TRBJ2-3|TRBV20-1
TGCAGTGCTGACCCCGGGGACTACCACACAGATACGCAGTATTTT
CSADPGDYHTDTQYF
>few|-|11|TRBJ1-2|TRBV9
TGTGCCAGCAGAGCGGCGGATGGCTACACATTC
CASRAADGYTF
>many|TRBD2|16|TRBJ2-2|TRBV11-3
TGTGCCAGCAGCTCCCGAGCCGGGGGGTACACCGGGGAGCTGTTTTTT
CASSSRAGGYTGELFF
>-|-|14|TRBJ1-3|TRBV7-8
TGTGCCAGCAGCTTACTAGGGAGTCGGAACACCATATATTTT
CASSLLGSRNTIYF
>-|TRBD1|15|TRBJ2-2|TRBV6-1
TGTGCCAGCGGCCGACAGGGGACGACCACAGTGGAGCGGTTTTTT
CASGRQGTTTVERFF
>many|-|15|TRBJ1-2|TRBV11-2
TGTGCCAGCAGCCCACTATACCGGGTTGGCTATGGCTACACCTTC
CASSPLYRVGYGYTF
>medium-sized|-|12|TRBJ1-2|TRBV27
TGTGCCAGCAGTTTGGCAGGGGTTGGCTACACCTTC
CASSLAGVGYTF
>-|-|14|TRBJ1-2|TRBV28
TGTGCCAGCAGTTCCCGGGTCCACAACTATGGCTACACCTTC
CASSSRVHNYGYTF
>many|TRBD1|15|TRBJ2-5|TRBV20-1
TGCAGTGCTAGAACGGGACAGGGGTACACGGAGACCCAGTACTTC
CSARTGQGYTETQYF
>-|-|15|TRBJ2-5|TRBV5-1
TGCGCCAGCAGCTTTGAGGAGGCCTACCAAGAGACCCAGTACTTC
CASSFEEAYQETQYF
>medium-sized|-|12|TRBJ1-2|TRBV2
TGTGCCAGCAGTCAAAATAACTATGGCTACACCTTC
CASSQNNYGYTF
>-|TRBD1|18|TRBJ1-1|TRBV5-1
TGCGCCAGCAGCTTGGCCGGGACAGGAAGCGTCATGAACACTGAAGCTTTCTTT
CASSLAGTGSVMNTEAFF
>many|-|13|TRBJ1-2|TRBV20-1
TGCAGTGCTAGAACCCAGGGGTTCTATGGCTACACCTTC
CSARTQGFYGYTF
>-|-|12|TRBJ1-2|TRBV4-3
TGCGCCAGCAGCCAAGATTGGGAGGGCTACACCTTC
CASSQDWEGYTF
>medium-sized|TRBD1|13|TRBJ1-1|TRBV15
TGTGCCACCAGCAGAAGACAGGGCGGTGAAGCTTTCTTT
CATSRRQGGEAFF
>many|-|12|TRBJ2-3|TRBV10-3
TGTGCCATCAGTGAGTCGACAGATACGCAGTATTTT
CAISESTDTQYF
>medium-sized|TRBD2|15|TRBJ2-3|TRBV6-4
TGTGCCAGCAGTGTGACTAGCGGGGCCCCAGATACGCAGTATTTT
CASSVTSGAPDTQYF
>many|-|15|TRBJ1-6|TRBV20-1
TGCAGTGCTAGAGATAAGGGGACCGATAATTCACCCCTCCACTTT
CSARDKGTDNSPLHF
>many|TRBD1|18|TRBJ1-4|TRBV4-1
TGCGCCAGCAGCCGACAGGGGGCCATGGTCCCCTTGGGGGAAAAACTGTTTTTT
CASSRQGAMVPLGEKLFF
>many|-|14|TRBJ2-3|TRBV27
TGTGCCGGCAGTTTAGTAGTTGGGTTAGATACGCAGTATTTT
CAGSLVVGLDTQYF
>many|-|13|TRBJ2-3|TRBV20-1
TGCAGTGCCCTAGCCCCAGGGACAGATACGCAGTATTTT
CSALAPGTDTQYF
>many|-|12|TRBJ2-3|TRBV20-1
TGCAGTCCAGATCCCCGCACAGATACGCAGTATTTT
CSPDPRTDTQYF
>medium-sized|TRBD1|15|TRBJ2-1|TRBV12-3/TRBV12-4
TGTGCCAGCAGTCCCGGACAGGGGGCGTACAATGAGCAGTTCTTC
CASSPGQGAYNEQFF
>-|-|13|TRBJ1-1|TRBV5-6
TGTGCCAGCACCGACACAGGGAGAGGTGAAGCTTTCTTT
CASTDTGRGEAFF
>many|-|13|TRBJ2-2|TRBV9
TGTGCCAGCAGCATCGAGGTGACCGGGGAGCTGTTTTTT
CASSIEVTGELFF
>medium-sized|-|15|TRBJ2-1|TRBV28
TGTGCCAGCAGTTTAGAAGATTTGGGCGTGAATGAGCAGTTCTTC
CASSLEDLGVNEQFF
>medium-sized|TRBD1|13|TRBJ2-2|TRBV6-1
TGTGCCAGCATCAGGACAGGGCCCGGGGAGCTGTTTTTT
CASIRTGPGELFF
>many|-|13|TRBJ2-3|TRBV14
TGTGCCAGTGGCGGACTTGGCACAGATACGCAGTATTTT
CASGGLGTDTQYF
>medium-sized|TRBD1|16|TRBJ2-2|TRBV24-1
TGTGCCGCCAGTGACCGACAGGGGGCGAGGGCCGGGGAGCTGTTTTTT
CAASDRQGARAGELFF
>many|-|13|TRBJ2-2|TRBV5-6
TGTGCCAGCAGCCTGGATCCGGACGGGGAGCTGTTTTTT
CASSLDPDGELFF
>many|-|15|TRBJ1-2|TRBV4-2
TGTGCCAGCAGCCAAGATGGGACGGCAAACTATGGCTACACCTTC
CASSQDGTANYGYTF
>medium-sized|-|18|TRBJ1-5|TRBV6-4
TGTGCCAGCAGTGACTCACTATTGGGCAGGCCCAGCGGACAGCCCCAGCATTTT
CASSDSLLGRPSGQPQHF
>many|-|11|TRBJ2-3|TRBV27
TGTGCCAGCAGTTTTTCGGGTACGCAGTATTTT
CASSFSGTQYF
>-|-|15|TRBJ2-7|TRBV12-3/TRBV12-4
TGTGCCAGCAGCCACCGGACTACCGGGATCTACGAGCAGTACTTC
CASSHRTTGIYEQYF
>many|-|14|TRBJ1-6|TRBV30
TGTGCCTGGTCTGGGACAACACTCAATTCACCCCTCCACTTT
CAWSGTTLNSPLHF
>medium-sized|-|14|TRBJ1-5|TRBV7-8
TGTGCCAGCAGCCCGGGGGTTAGCAATCAGCCCCAGCATTTT
CASSPGVSNQPQHF
>many|-|14|TRBJ2-3|TRBV2
TGTGCCAGCAGTGAAAAGAGAAGCACAGATACGCAGTATTTT
CASSEKRSTDTQYF
>medium-sized|TRBD1|13|TRBJ1-2|TRBV19
TGTGCCAGTGGGAGACAGGGGAACTATGGCTACACCTTC
CASGRQGNYGYTF
>-|TRBD2|16|TRBJ2-7|TRBV6-1
TGTGCCAGCAGTGAACAGGAAGGGGCGGGGGGGAACGAGCAGTACTTC
CASSEQEGAGGNEQYF
>medium-sized|TRBD2|17|TRBJ2-3|TRBV28
TGTGCCAGCAGTTTATCGGCTAGCGGGGGGGCCAAGAATACGCAGTATTTT
CASSLSASGGAKNTQYF
>-|TRBD1|16|TRBJ1-3|TRBV11-2
TGTGCCAGCAGCACGAAGACAGGGAACCGTGGAAACACCATATATTTT
CASSTKTGNRGNTIYF